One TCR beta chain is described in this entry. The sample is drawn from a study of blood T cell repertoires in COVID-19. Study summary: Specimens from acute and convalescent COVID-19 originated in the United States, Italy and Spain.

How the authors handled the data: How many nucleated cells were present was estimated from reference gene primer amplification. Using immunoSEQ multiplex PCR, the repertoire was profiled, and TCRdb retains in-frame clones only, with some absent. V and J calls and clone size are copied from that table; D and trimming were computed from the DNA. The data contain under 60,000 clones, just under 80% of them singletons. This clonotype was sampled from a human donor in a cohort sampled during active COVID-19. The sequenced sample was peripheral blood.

The CDR3 coding sequence is TGTGCCAGCAGCCAAGGGGCTTCTTGGCGGGGGGCCGCAGAGACCCAGTACTTC. Translated: CASSQGASWRGAAETQYF. The V gene is TRBV4-2, the J gene TRBJ2-5, with 8 bases matching TRBD2. Germline V gene lookup returns CDR1 LGHNA and CDR2 YNFKEQ. J lost 4 bases, V lost 1 base, and 14 bases had no gene match. The CDR3 has 18 residues.